Described below is a single TCR beta chain sequence and its context. The data are from a study of radiotherapy plus CTLA-4 blockade in lung cancer. TCRdb keeps only in-frame clones here, not all; method: immunoSEQ multiplex PCR. The sample consists of about 26,000 clones, about 76% of them appearing once. The trim removed 2 bases at V and 6 bases at J, leaving 6 bases unmatched. Per germline, CDR1 SGHNT and CDR2 YYREEE (reference sequence). CDR3 length: 16 amino acids. This receptor was taken from a human donor with non-small cell lung cancer that progressed on radiotherapy plus ipilimumab. This sequence joins TRBV5-4 and TRBJ2-7; TRBD2 agrees at 15 bases. The input for sequencing was peripheral blood, taken from a patient treated with radiotherapy plus ipilimumab. CDR3 coding DNA: TGTGCCAGCAGCTTAAACGGACTAGCGGGAGGGCGCGAGCAGTACTTC. Translation gives CASSLNGLAGGREQYF.